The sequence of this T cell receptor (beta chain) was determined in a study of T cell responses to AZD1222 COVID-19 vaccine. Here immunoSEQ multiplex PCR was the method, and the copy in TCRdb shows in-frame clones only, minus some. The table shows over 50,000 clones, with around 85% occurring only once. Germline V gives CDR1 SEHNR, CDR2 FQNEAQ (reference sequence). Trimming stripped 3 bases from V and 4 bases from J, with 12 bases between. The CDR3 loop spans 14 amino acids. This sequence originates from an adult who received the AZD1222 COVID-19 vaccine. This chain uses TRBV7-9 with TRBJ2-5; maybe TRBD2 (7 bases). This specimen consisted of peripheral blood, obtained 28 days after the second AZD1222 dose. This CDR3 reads CASSFGGQGETQYF. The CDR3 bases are TGTGCCAGCAGCTTCGGGGGGCAGGGAGAGACCCAGTACTTC.